This TCR beta chain came from a study of T cell responses to AZD1222 COVID-19 vaccine. The CDR3 has 15 residues. Germline V gene lookup returns CDR1 SEHNR and CDR2 FQNEAQ (reference sequence). Trimming cost V 1 base and J 4 bases, with 13 bases left between them. The data were produced by immunoSEQ multiplex PCR, yet TCRdb's version contains in-frame clones alone and is incomplete. The table lists about 120,000 clones, nearly 90% of them singletons, with 3.2% in the top ten. The material was peripheral blood, obtained on day 0 of AZD1222 vaccination. The rearrangement links TRBV7-9 to TRBJ1-2; D might be TRBD1 (5 bases). The sequence was collected from an adult in good health. The CDR3 loop is CASSLGQQMGYGYTF. The CDR3 DNA reads TGTGCCAGCAGCTTAGGACAGCAAATGGGCTATGGCTACACCTTC. Complete variable domain (other parts from reference TRBV7-9 and TRBJ1-2): DTGVSQNPRHKITKRGQNVTFRCDPISEHNRLYWYRQTLGQGPEFLTYFQNEAQLEKSRLLSDRFSAERPKGSFSTLEIQRTEQGDSAMYLCASSLGQQMGYGYTFGSGTRLTVV.